This is a list of T cell receptor beta chains from one sample in a study of neurological immune-mediated disorders. TCRdb processed the 5' RACE reads anew with MiXCR; each CDR3 protein has one entry. The table lists about 82,000 distinct CDR3 sequences, 2% to 3% of them singletons. The sequencing input was PBMCs. The origin of the receptors is a woman under 40 with multiple sclerosis. CDR3s include the opening cysteine and the closing phenylalanine or tryptophan. D genes are given only for firm matches. Only part of the rows carry a size: once, few, many, or a class if the clone is expanded.

D gene	V gene	J gene	clone size	CDR3 protein	CDR3 DNA
NA	TRBV6-2/TRBV6-3	TRBJ2-1	many	CASSPGLFYNEQFF	TGTGCCAGCAGTCCGGGACTTTTCTACAATGAGCAGTTCTTC
NA	TRBV7-2	TRBJ1-2	many	CASSRGASGYGYTF	TGTGCCAGCAGCCGGGGGGCATCGGGCTATGGCTACACCTTC
NA	TRBV27	TRBJ1-6	many	CASSMTGVLVAGPLHF	TGTGCCAGCAGTATGACGGGTGTTCTTGTTGCGGGCCCCCTCCACTTT
NA	TRBV7-6	TRBJ2-7	many	CASSLAATYEQYF	TGTGCCAGCAGTTTAGCGGCCACCTACGAGCAGTACTTC
NA	TRBV9	TRBJ1-3	many	CASSARAFSGNTIYF	TGTGCCAGCAGCGCCCGGGCCTTCTCTGGAAACACCATATATTTT
TRBD1	TRBV28	TRBJ1-5	many	CASRRTGDQPQHF	TGTGCCAGCAGACGGACAGGGGACCAGCCCCAGCATTTT
NA	TRBV6-5	TRBJ2-7	many	CASSYIRQTYEQYF	TGTGCCAGCAGTTACATTAGACAGACCTACGAGCAGTACTTC
NA	TRBV12-3/TRBV12-4	TRBJ1-2	many	CASSLSIEGYTF	TGTGCCAGCAGTTTATCCATAGAGGGCTACACCTTC
NA	TRBV20-1	TRBJ2-5	NA	CSARKAALQETQYF	TGCAGTGCTAGAAAAGCGGCCCTCCAAGAGACCCAGTACTTC
NA	TRBV27	TRBJ2-5	many	CASSLGGASQETQYF	TGTGCCAGCAGTCTGGGGGGAGCGTCTCAAGAGACCCAGTACTTC
TRBD2	TRBV6-2/TRBV6-3	TRBJ2-1	many	CASSYAGLAWHEQFF	TGTGCCAGCAGTTACGCAGGACTAGCGTGGCATGAGCAGTTCTTC
TRBD2	TRBV6-2/TRBV6-3	TRBJ2-5	many	CASMSRTGGTETQYF	TGTGCCAGCATGAGTCGAACGGGAGGGACAGAGACCCAGTACTTC
NA	TRBV6-2/TRBV6-3	TRBJ2-1	many	CASSPWAGSYNEQFF	TGTGCCAGCAGTCCCTGGGCGGGGTCCTACAATGAGCAGTTCTTC
NA	TRBV10-3	TRBJ2-3	many	CAISKYHPRTDTQYF	TGTGCCATCAGTAAATACCACCCTCGCACAGATACGCAGTATTTT
NA	TRBV4-3	TRBJ2-7	many	CASSESLATLYEQYF	TGCGCCAGCAGCGAATCCCTAGCGACCCTCTACGAGCAGTACTTC
NA	TRBV29-1	TRBJ1-1	many	CSATREGEGNTEAFF	TGCAGCGCAACCCGGGAGGGGGAGGGGAACACTGAAGCTTTCTTT
TRBD2	TRBV5-1	TRBJ2-2	many	CASRPTGLANTGELFF	TGCGCCAGCAGGCCGACGGGACTAGCGAACACCGGGGAGCTGTTTTTT
NA	TRBV10-2	TRBJ2-1	many	CASSEGTLNNEQFF	TGCGCCAGCAGTGAAGGGACCCTTAACAATGAGCAGTTCTTC
TRBD1	TRBV27	TRBJ1-2	many	CASGKQGDYGYTF	TGTGCCAGCGGAAAACAGGGGGACTATGGCTACACCTTC
NA	TRBV30	TRBJ1-1	many	CAWSPQTGGVGEAFF	TGTGCCTGGAGCCCCCAAACGGGAGGGGTCGGTGAAGCTTTCTTT
TRBD1	TRBV7-9	TRBJ2-4	many	CASSSSGGQGDIQYF	TGTGCCAGCAGCTCATCCGGGGGACAGGGGGACATTCAGTACTTC
NA	TRBV7-9	TRBJ2-7	many	CASRAGIDEQYF	TGTGCCAGCAGGGCAGGGATCGACGAGCAGTACTTC
TRBD2	TRBV9	TRBJ2-3	many	CASSATGGFSTDTQYF	TGTGCCAGCAGCGCCACGGGAGGGTTCAGCACAGATACGCAGTATTTT
TRBD1	TRBV12-3/TRBV12-4	TRBJ2-2	many	CASSWGTGSNTGELFF	TGTGCCAGCAGCTGGGGGACAGGGTCCAACACCGGGGAGCTGTTTTTT
TRBD1	TRBV5-1	TRBJ2-2	many	CASSLVPGGTTGELFF	TGCGCCAGCAGCTTGGTTCCAGGGGGCACCACCGGGGAGCTGTTTTTT
NA	TRBV10-3	TRBJ2-7	NA	CSISRDTSYEQYF	TGTTCCATCAGCCGGGACACCTCCTACGAGCAGTACTTC
TRBD2	TRBV4-3	TRBJ2-3	many	CASSQDRASGSLDTQYF	TGCGCCAGCAGCCAAGATAGGGCTAGCGGGAGTCTAGATACGCAGTATTTT
NA	TRBV10-2	TRBJ2-5	many	CASSARRDVWEQETQYF	TGCGCCAGCAGTGCCAGACGGGATGTTTGGGAACAAGAGACCCAGTACTTC
NA	TRBV20-1	TRBJ2-3	many	CSASPLTDTQYF	TGCAGTGCTTCTCCCCTGACAGATACGCAGTATTTT
NA	TRBV15	TRBJ2-3	many	CATSRDRPDTQYF	TGTGCCACCAGCAGAGACCGCCCAGATACGCAGTATTTT
TRBD1	TRBV18	TRBJ1-1	few	CASSPSPTGPNTEAFF	TGTGCCAGCTCACCTTCCCCGACAGGGCCGAACACTGAAGCTTTCTTT
TRBD2	TRBV5-1	TRBJ2-5	many	CASSLIAGEETQYF	TGCGCCAGCAGCTTAATAGCGGGAGAAGAGACCCAGTACTTC
TRBD1	TRBV7-2	TRBJ2-2	many	CASLGQGAIGELFF	TGTGCCAGCCTAGGACAGGGGGCGATCGGGGAGCTGTTTTTT
TRBD2	TRBV12-3/TRBV12-4	TRBJ2-5	many	CASRSGLQETQYF	TGTGCCAGTCGTAGCGGGCTCCAAGAGACCCAGTACTTC
NA	TRBV20-1	TRBJ1-1	many	CSARDGARDTEAFF	TGCAGTGCTAGAGATGGGGCCCGTGACACTGAAGCTTTCTTT
NA	TRBV20-1	TRBJ2-1	many	CSAEGGEGVAGYNEQFF	TGCAGTGCTGAAGGGGGCGAGGGGGTAGCGGGATACAATGAGCAGTTCTTC
NA	TRBV27	TRBJ1-1	many	CASSSDKREAFF	TGTGCCAGCAGTTCCGATAAAAGGGAAGCTTTCTTT
TRBD2	TRBV7-2	TRBJ2-7	many	CASSPTATMGLAGFNEQYF	TGTGCCAGCAGCCCCACAGCGACGATGGGACTAGCGGGATTTAACGAGCAGTACTTC
TRBD2	TRBV20-1	TRBJ2-5	many	CSANSGSQVRTQYF	TGCAGTGCCAATAGCGGGAGCCAGGTTAGGACCCAGTACTTC
NA	TRBV7-2	TRBJ2-5	many	CASSLGRQGGETQYF	TGTGCCAGCAGCTTAGGCCGGCAGGGCGGGGAGACCCAGTACTTC
TRBD2	TRBV15	TRBJ2-4	many	CATSRATSGSMNIQYF	TGTGCCACCAGCAGAGCAACTAGCGGAAGTATGAACATTCAGTACTTC
TRBD1	TRBV20-1	TRBJ2-1	many	CSAAFTGAAYDEQFF	TGCAGTGCCGCCTTTACAGGGGCGGCGTACGATGAGCAGTTCTTC
NA	TRBV3-1	TRBJ2-6	many	CASSQASGANVLTF	TGTGCCAGCAGCCAAGCGAGTGGGGCCAACGTCCTGACTTTC